This TCR beta chain stems from a study of CD8+CD57+ T cells in acquired aplastic anemia. Study in general: DNA from sorted CD4+ and CD8+ cells averaged around 3.5 ug.

TCR beta VDJ and CDR3 profiles were obtained from a genomic DNA template. One entry per CDR3 protein, called by TCRdb with MiXCR from the reads. The sample holds about 190,000 distinct CDR3 sequences, over 60% seen once. Study findings and constraints: Between the patient and control groups, CD8+ Simpson's diversity did not differ significantly. Patients had around 30 CD8+ CDR3 sequences in common with controls (the shared set).

In its sample, this clonotype was seen once. Its antigen remains unidentified. Between the trimmed V and J ends, which lost 2 bases and 9 bases, there was a span of 17 bases. This CDR3 region has 14 residues. Germline-derived CDR1 and CDR2 are SGHVT and SQSDAQ. The receptor was derived from a human donor with severe aplastic anemia or a healthy control (not recorded which). The V gene is TRBV7-4, the J gene TRBJ2-7; D assignment may be TRBD1 or TRBD2 (5 bases each). Sequencing used sorted CD4+, CD8+, or CD8+CD57+ T cells (not recorded which) from PBMCs. CDR3: CASSLLRGRPGQYF. CDR3 DNA sequence: TGTGCCAGCAGCTTACTTCGGGGACGGCCGGGGCAGTACTTC.